One and the same sample provided the 7 T cell receptor beta chains below, sequenced in a study of Ad26.COV2.S vaccination and SARS-CoV-2 variants. Regarding treatment: around 19 received Ad26.COV2.S at low or high dose, single or two shots; about five received placebo; per-sample allocation not given. The samples date from day 63 after the first vaccine or placebo injection. Only in-frame clones appear in the TCRdb table, and some are missing; sequencing was by immunoSEQ multiplex PCR. The sample has roughly 500,000 clones; approximately 88% are singletons. The sample here was peripheral blood, taken in a trial of Ad26.COV2.S vaccine versus placebo. The receptors originated from a person between 18 and 59 years old who received the Ad26.COV2.S COVID-19 vaccine or a placebo.

This clone has only one observation. CDR3 region: CASSRGTGQETQYF. As DNA, the CDR3 is TGTGCCAGCAGCCGAGGGACAGGACAAGAGACCCAGTACTTC. The V gene is TRBV7-8, the J gene TRBJ2-5, with 8 bases aligning to TRBD1. The germline V gene has CDR1 SGHVS and CDR2 FQNEAQ. V dropped 5 bases and J dropped 2; count of bases not matched to a gene: 4. This CDR3 has 14 residues. The complete variable domain, with remaining parts taken from reference TRBV7-8 and TRBJ2-5, reads GAGVSQSPRYKVAKRGQDVALRCDPISGHVSLFWYQQALGQGPEFLTYFQNEAQLDKSGLPSDRFFAERPEGSVSTLKIQRTQQEDSAVYLCASSRGTGQETQYFGPGTRLLVL.

The V and J genes are TRBV21-1 and TRBJ1-4. TRBV21-1 counts as a pseudogene. This CDR3 region has 16 residues. The CDR3 protein is CASSSSRGEVNEKLFF. In nucleotides, the CDR3 is TGTGCCAGCAGCTCCTCACGTGGAGAGGTTAATGAAAAACTGTTTTTT.

The chain links TRBV4-3 to TRBJ2-1; 7 nucleotides match TRBD1. Unmatched junction bases numbered 8, after V lost 3 bases and J lost 9 bases. Germline CDR1 reads LGHNA; CDR2 reads YSLEER. CDR3 length: 14 residues. CDR3 DNA sequence: TGCGCCAGCAGCCAGCTCCGGGACAGCGGTGAGCAGTTCTTC. It yields the protein CASSQLRDSGEQFF.

This clone was recorded many times. The chain couples TRBV3-1 (or the pseudogene TRBV3-2) to TRBJ2-7, with D perhaps matching TRBD2 (5 bases). Between the trimmed V and J ends, which lost 1 base and 9 bases, there was a span of 19 bases. Germline CDR1 LGHDT, CDR2 YNNKEL (reference sequence). The CDR3 is made up of 15 amino acids. CDR3 nucleotides: TGTGCCAGCAGCCAAGGGAGCGGACCAGGTACGCGGCAGTACTTC. This translates into CASSQGSGPGTRQYF.

The rearrangement links TRBV11-3 to TRBJ1-1; D unresolved. The CDR3 has 13 residues. Trimming took 7 bases from V and 0 from J, leaving 9 bases between them. Per the germline V gene, CDR1 is SGHNT and CDR2 is YENEEA. The DNA for the CDR3 is TGTGCCAGCATCACCCACATGAACACTGAAGCTTTCTTT. Encoded protein: CASITHMNTEAFF. The entire variable domain, with the rest obtained from reference TRBV11-3 and TRBJ1-1, is as follows: EAGVVQSPRYKIIEKKQPVAFWCNPISGHNTLYWYLQNLGQGPELLIRYENEEAVDDSQLPKDRFSAERLKGVDSTLKIQPAELGDSAVYLCASITHMNTEAFFGQGTRLTVV.

The V gene is TRBV5-4, the J gene TRBJ2-7, with 8 positions matching TRBD2. The J segment lost 5 bases and the V segment lost 3 bases, leaving 10 bases of the junction unmatched. Germline CDR1 reads SGHNT; CDR2 reads YYREEE (reference sequence). The CDR3 spans 15 residues. The DNA for the CDR3 is TGTGCCAGCAGCTGGGGCGGGGGGTCCGGGGACGAGCAGTACTTC. Protein sequence: CASSWGGGSGDEQYF.

This clone was detected once. The V call is TRBV30, the J call TRBJ2-3; D is possibly TRBD1 (5 bases). Germline values: CDR1 GTSNPN, CDR2 SVGIG (reference sequence). Trimming removed 1 base from V and 0 bases from J, with 8 bases in between. This CDR3 is built from 14 residues. The CDR3 reads CAWSAGASTDTQYF. The CDR3, as DNA: TGTGCCTGGAGTGCTGGGGCTAGCACAGATACGCAGTATTTT. The whole variable domain, remainder taken from reference TRBV30 and TRBJ2-3, is SQTIHQWPATLVQPVGSPLSLECTVEGTSNPNLYWYRQAAGRGLQLLFYSVGIGQISSEVPQNLSASRPQDRQFILSSKKLLLSDSGFYLCAWSAGASTDTQYFGPGTRLTVL.